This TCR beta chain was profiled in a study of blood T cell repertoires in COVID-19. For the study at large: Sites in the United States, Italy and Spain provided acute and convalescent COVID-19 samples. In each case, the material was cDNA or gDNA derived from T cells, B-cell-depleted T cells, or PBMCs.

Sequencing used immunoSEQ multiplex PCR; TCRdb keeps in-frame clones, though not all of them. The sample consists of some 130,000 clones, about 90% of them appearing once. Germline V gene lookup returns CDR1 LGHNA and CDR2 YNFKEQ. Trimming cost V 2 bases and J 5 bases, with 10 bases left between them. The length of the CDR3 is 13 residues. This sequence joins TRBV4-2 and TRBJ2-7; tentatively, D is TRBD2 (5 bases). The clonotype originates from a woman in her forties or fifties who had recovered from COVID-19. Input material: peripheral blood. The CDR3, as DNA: TGTGCCAGCAGCCAACCCCCGGGGAACGAGCAGTACTTC. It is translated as CASSQPPGNEQYF.